This passage covers 5 T cell receptor beta chains from one sample sequenced in a study of radiotherapy plus CTLA-4 blockade in lung cancer (dated by TCRdb to 2016 to 2019). Libraries were made using the immunoSEQ multiplex PCR assay. Entries here come from immuneACCESS through TCRdb and include only in-frame sequences with V and J called. Some clones fail to appear in such tables; in the studies checked, an unresolved V gene covers under half of the shortfall, and the cause of the remainder is unknown. The sample table contains 30,000 to 40,000 clones; only one count was recorded for roughly three quarters of them. The ten largest clones add up to under 4.5% of the sample. Specimen: peripheral blood, collected from a patient treated with radiotherapy plus ipilimumab. These receptors came from a human donor with non-small cell lung cancer who had stable disease on radiotherapy plus ipilimumab.

By its share, this clone is medium-sized. This chain uses TRBV19 with TRBJ2-3; no reliable D call. Germline loops: CDR1 LNHDA, CDR2 SQIVND (reference sequence). This CDR3 has 14 amino acids. V was clipped by 5 bases and J by 5 bases, with 14 bases between them. The CDR3: CASSPNVRVDTQYF. Here the CDR3 DNA reads TGTGCCAGTAGTCCCAACGTACGAGTAGATACGCAGTATTTT.

In DNA, the CDR3 is TGCGCCAGCAGCTTGGGACTAGCGGGAGGAATAGATACGCAGTATTTT. This codes for CASSLGLAGGIDTQYF. The chain recombines TRBV5-1 with TRBJ2-3; 13 nucleotides match TRBD2. The CDR3 is 16 residues long. The germline CDR1 and CDR2 sequences are SGHRS and YFSETQ. V lost 0 bases, J lost 5 bases, and 3 bases stayed unmatched.

The chain employs TRBV5-4 and TRBJ1-1; D gene uncertain. The CDR3 sequence is 13 residues long. The V gene lost 4 bases and the J gene lost 6 bases, with 13 bases spanning the gap. Germline assignment: CDR1 SGHNT and CDR2 YYREEE (reference sequence). CDR3 in DNA: TGTGCCAGCAGCCTTCCGTCGTCCGCTGAAGCTTTCTTT. Translated, it gives CASSLPSSAEAFF.

This clone appeared a few times. The chain links TRBV7-9 to TRBJ1-4; 12 positions match TRBD1. Germline V gene sequence: CDR1 SEHNR, CDR2 FQNEAQ (reference sequence). V lost 5 bases to trimming and J lost 9 bases; unmatched junction nucleotides: 1. This CDR3 spans 13 amino acids. The CDR3 DNA reads TGTGCCAGCAGCCGGGACAGGGGGCAAAAACTGTTTTTT. Encoded protein: CASSRDRGQKLFF. Combining the CDR3 with reference TRBV7-9 and TRBJ1-4 gives the whole variable domain DTGVSQNPRHKITKRGQNVTFRCDPISEHNRLYWYRQTLGQGPEFLTYFQNEAQLEKSRLLSDRFSAERPKGSFSTLEIQRTEQGDSAMYLCASSRDRGQKLFFGSGTQLSVL.

This clone was observed a handful of times. V and J are TRBV4-2 and TRBJ1-5; unclear D gene. Trimming removed 0 bases at V and 3 bases at J, with 12 bases between. CDR1 and CDR2 from the germline V gene are LGHNA and YNFKEQ. There are 16 residues in the CDR3. The DNA of the CDR3 is TGTGCCAGCAGCCAAGAGCGGTCCGGGTCCAATCAGCCCCAGCATTTT. Its protein product is CASSQERSGSNQPQHF.